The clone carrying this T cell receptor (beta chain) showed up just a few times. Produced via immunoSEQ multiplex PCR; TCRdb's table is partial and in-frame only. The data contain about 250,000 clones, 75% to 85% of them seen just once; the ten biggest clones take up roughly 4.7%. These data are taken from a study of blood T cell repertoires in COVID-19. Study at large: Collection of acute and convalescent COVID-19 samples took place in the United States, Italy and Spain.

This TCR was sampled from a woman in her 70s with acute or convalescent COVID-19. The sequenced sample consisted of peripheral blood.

The CDR3 DNA sequence: TGTGCCAGCAGCCACGGGACAGTTAACACTGAAGCTTTCTTT. It yields the protein CASSHGTVNTEAFF. The V gene is TRBV3-1 (or the pseudogene TRBV3-2), the J gene TRBJ1-1, with 7 bases matching TRBD1. The CDR3 covers 14 residues. Losses at the gene ends were 3 bases for V and 2 bases for J; bases not matched to a gene: 3. Germline lookup yields CDR1 LGHDT and CDR2 YNNKEL (reference sequence).